The clone carrying this T cell receptor (beta chain) showed up many times. Newly diagnosed hyperthyroidism donors, aged 18 to 65, duration under 2 months. This sample was taken from a study of Graves' ophthalmopathy and Graves' hyperthyroidism. Amplification of TCR beta CDR3 regions used RNA transcripts. RT-PCR in the first round used HTBI primers; a second-round multiplex PCR followed. TCRdb redid the calling of the multiplex PCR reads with MiXCR, one entry per CDR3 protein. Of more than 300,000 distinct CDR3 sequences listed, roughly a sixth are singletons. CDR1 SGHNT and CDR2 YENEEA come from the germline V gene. CDR3 length: 15 amino acids. V was cut by 2 bases and J by 6 bases, with 14 bases left in between.

The source material was peripheral blood. This sequence originates from an adult woman with stable Graves' hyperthyroidism. The V gene is TRBV11-3, the J gene TRBJ1-5; D is perhaps TRBD1 (6 bases). CDR3 in DNA: TGTGCCAGCAGCTTAACCGCAGGGGTGGGTCAGCCCCAGCATTTT. Translation gives CASSLTAGVGQPQHF.